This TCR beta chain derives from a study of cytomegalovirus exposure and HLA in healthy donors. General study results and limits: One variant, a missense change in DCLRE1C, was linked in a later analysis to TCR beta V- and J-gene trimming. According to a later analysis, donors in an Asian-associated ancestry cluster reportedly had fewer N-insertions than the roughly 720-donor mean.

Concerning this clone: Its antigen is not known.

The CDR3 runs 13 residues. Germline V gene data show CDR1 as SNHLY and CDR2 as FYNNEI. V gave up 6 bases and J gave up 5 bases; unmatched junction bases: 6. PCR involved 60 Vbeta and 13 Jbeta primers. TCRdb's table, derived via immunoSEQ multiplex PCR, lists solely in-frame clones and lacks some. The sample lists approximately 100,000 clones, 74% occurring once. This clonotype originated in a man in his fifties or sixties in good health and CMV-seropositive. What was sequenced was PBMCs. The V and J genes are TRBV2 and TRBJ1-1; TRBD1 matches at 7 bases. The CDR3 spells CASSERQGTEAFF. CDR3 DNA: TGTGCCAGCAGCGAAAGACAGGGAACTGAAGCTTTCTTT.